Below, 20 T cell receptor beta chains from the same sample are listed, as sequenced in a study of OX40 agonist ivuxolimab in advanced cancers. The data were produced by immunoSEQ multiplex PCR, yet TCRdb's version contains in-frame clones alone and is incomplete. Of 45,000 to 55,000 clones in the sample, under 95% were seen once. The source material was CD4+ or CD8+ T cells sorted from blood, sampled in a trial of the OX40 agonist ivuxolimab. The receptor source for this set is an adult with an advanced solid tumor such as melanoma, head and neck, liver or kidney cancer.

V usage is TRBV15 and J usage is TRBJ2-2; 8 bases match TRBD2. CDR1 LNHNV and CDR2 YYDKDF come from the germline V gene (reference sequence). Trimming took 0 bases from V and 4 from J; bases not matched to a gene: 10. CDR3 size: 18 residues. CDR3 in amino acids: CATSRDHLSGESTGELFF. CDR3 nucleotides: TGTGCCACCAGCAGAGATCATCTTAGCGGGGAAAGCACCGGGGAGCTGTTTTTT.

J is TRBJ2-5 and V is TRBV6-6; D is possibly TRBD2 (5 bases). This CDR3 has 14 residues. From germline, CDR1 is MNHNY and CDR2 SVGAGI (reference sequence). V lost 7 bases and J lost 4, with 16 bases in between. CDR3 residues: CASTDGEGLETQYF. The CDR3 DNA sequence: TGTGCCAGCACCGACGGGGAAGGGTTAGAGACCCAGTACTTC.

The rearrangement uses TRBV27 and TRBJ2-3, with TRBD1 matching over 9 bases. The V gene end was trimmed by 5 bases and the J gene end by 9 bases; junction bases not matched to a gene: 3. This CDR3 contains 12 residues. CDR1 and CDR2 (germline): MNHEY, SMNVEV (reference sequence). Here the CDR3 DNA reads TGTGCCAGCAGTCAGACAGGGGGAACGCAGTATTTT. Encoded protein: CASSQTGGTQYF.

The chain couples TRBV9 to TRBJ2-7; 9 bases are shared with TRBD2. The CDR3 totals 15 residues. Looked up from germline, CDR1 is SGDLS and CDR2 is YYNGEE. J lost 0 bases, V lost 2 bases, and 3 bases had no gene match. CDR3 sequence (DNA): TGTGCCAGCAGCGTTAGCGGGAGCCCCTCCTACGAGCAGTACTTC. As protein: CASSVSGSPSYEQYF.

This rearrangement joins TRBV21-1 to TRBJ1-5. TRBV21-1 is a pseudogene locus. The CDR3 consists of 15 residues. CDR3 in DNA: TGTGCCAGCAGCACAGGACGGAGTAGCAATCAGCCCCAGCATTTT. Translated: CASSTGRSSNQPQHF.

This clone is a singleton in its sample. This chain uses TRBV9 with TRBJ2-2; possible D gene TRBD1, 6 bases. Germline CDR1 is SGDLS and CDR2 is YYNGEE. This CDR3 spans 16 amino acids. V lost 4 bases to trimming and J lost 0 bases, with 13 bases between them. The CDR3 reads CASSPLGGTNTGELFF. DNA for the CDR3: TGTGCCAGCAGCCCCTTAGGGGGTACGAACACCGGGGAGCTGTTTTTT.

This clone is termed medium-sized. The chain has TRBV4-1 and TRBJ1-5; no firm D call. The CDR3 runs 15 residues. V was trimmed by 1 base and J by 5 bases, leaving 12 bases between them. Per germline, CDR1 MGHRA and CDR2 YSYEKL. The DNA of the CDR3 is TGCGCCAGCAGCCAAGCTTCCTTGTTTGATCAGCCCCAGCATTTT. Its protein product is CASSQASLFDQPQHF.

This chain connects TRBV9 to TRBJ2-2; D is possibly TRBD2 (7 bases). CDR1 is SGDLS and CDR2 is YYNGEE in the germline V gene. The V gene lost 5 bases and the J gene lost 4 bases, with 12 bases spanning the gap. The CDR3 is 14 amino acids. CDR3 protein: CASRTGGSTGELFF. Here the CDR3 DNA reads TGTGCCAGCAGAACGGGGGGCTCCACCGGGGAGCTGTTTTTT.

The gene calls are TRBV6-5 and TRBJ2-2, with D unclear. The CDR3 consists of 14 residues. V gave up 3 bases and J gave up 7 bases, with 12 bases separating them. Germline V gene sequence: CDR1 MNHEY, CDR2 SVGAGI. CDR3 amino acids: CASSYIGKGGELFF. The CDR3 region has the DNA TGTGCCAGCAGTTATATAGGGAAAGGCGGGGAGCTGTTTTTT.

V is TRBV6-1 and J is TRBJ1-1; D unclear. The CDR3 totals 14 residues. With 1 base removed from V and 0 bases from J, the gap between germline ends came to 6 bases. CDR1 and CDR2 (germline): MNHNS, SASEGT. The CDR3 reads CASSEEPLNTEAFF. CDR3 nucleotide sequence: TGTGCCAGCAGTGAAGAGCCACTGAACACTGAAGCTTTCTTT.

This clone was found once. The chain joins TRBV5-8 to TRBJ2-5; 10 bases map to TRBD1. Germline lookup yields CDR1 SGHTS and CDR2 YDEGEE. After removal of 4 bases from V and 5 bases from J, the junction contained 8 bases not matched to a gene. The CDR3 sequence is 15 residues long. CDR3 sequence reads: CASSAGQGGEETQYF. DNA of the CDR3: TGTGCCAGCAGCGCTGGACAGGGGGGAGAGGAGACCCAGTACTTC.

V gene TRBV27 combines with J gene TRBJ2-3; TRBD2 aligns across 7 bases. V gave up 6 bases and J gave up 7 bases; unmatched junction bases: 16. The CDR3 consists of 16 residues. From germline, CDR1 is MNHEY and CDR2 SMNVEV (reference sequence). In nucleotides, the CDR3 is TGTGCCAGCAGGAGCACGGGACTACCTGCCGCAAATACGCAGTATTTT. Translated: CASRSTGLPAANTQYF.

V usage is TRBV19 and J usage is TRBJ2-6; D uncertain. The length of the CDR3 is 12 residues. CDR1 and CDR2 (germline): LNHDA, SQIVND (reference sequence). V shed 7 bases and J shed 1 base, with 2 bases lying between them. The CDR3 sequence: CASTSGANVLTF. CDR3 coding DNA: TGTGCCAGTACTTCTGGGGCCAACGTCCTGACTTTC.

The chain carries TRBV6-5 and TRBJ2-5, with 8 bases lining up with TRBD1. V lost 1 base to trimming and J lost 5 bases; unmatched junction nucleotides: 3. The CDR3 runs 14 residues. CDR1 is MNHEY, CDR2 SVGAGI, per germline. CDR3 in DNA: TGTGCCAGCAGTTACTTGGACAGGGAGGAGACCCAGTACTTC. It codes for CASSYLDREETQYF.

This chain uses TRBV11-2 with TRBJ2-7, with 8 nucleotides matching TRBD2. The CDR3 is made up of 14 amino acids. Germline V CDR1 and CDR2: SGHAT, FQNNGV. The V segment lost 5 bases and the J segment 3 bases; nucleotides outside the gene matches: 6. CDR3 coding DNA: TGTGCCAGCAGCCCAGGGACTAGGGGCTACGAGCAGTACTTC. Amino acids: CASSPGTRGYEQYF.

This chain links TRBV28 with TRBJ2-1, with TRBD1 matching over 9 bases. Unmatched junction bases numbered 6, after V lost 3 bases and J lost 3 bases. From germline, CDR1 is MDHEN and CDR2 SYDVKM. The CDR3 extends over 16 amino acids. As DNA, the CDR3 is TGTGCCAGCAGTTTCCCGGACAGGGGAGGCTACAATGAGCAGTTCTTC. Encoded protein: CASSFPDRGGYNEQFF. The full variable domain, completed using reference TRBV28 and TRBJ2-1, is DVKVTQSSRYLVKRTGEKVFLECVQDMDHENMFWYRQDPGLGLRLIYFSYDVKMKEKGDIPEGYSVSREKKERFSLILESASTNQTSMYLCASSFPDRGGYNEQFFGPGTRLTVL.

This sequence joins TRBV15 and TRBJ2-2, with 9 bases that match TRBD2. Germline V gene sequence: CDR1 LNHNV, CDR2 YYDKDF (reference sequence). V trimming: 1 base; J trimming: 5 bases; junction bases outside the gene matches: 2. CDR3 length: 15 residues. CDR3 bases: TGTGCCACCAGCAGAGCAGCGGGAGGAACCGGGGAGCTGTTTTTT. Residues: CATSRAAGGTGELFF. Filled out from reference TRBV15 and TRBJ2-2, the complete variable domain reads DAMVIQNPRYQVTQFGKPVTLSCSQTLNHNVMYWYQQKSSQAPKLLFHYYDKDFNNEADTPDNFQSRRPNTSFCFLDIRSPGLGDTAMYLCATSRAAGGTGELFFGEGSRLTVL.

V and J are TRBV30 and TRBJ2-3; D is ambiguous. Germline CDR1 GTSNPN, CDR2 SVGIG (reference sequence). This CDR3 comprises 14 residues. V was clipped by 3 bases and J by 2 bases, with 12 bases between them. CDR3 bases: TGTGCCTGGAGCGGTTGGAAACCCACAGATACGCAGTATTTT. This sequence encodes CAWSGWKPTDTQYF. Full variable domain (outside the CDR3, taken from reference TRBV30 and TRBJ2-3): SQTIHQWPATLVQPVGSPLSLECTVEGTSNPNLYWYRQAAGRGLQLLFYSVGIGQISSEVPQNLSASRPQDRQFILSSKKLLLSDSGFYLCAWSGWKPTDTQYFGPGTRLTVL.

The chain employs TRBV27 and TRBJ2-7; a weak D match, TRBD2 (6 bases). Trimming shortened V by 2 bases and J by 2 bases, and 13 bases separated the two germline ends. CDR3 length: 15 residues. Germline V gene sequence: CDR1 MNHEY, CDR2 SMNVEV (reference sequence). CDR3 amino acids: CASSLRDSPTYEQYF. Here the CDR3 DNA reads TGTGCCAGCAGTTTACGGGACTCACCTACCTACGAGCAGTACTTC.

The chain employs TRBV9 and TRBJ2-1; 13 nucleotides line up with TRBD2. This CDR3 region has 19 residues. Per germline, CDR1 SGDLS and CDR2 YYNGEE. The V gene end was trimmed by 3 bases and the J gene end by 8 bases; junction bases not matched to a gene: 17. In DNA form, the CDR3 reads TGTGCCAGCAGCGCGACGAATTGGACTAGCGGGAGAAGAGTCGATGAGCAGTTCTTC. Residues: CASSATNWTSGRRVDEQFF.